The 23 T cell receptor beta chains given below trace back to one sample, sequenced in a study of CD8+ T cells in alopecia areata. RNA was isolated and reverse transcribed to cDNA, the sequencing template. The assay was immunoSEQ multiplex PCR, and TCRdb's table has in-frame clones only and misses some. The sample carries over 150,000 clones, roughly three fifths recorded once. Treatment given: oral pan-JAK inhibitor, 5-10 mg twice daily. The specimen comprised CD4+ T cells sorted from blood, sampled at week 4, from a patient treated with tofacitinib. The receptors here all came from a human donor with alopecia areata.

This clone was seen a handful of times. This chain connects TRBV12-5 to TRBJ1-1; tentatively, D is TRBD1 (5 bases). The CDR3 spans 14 residues. The germline V gene encodes CDR1 LGHNT and CDR2 FRNRAP. Trimming took off 7 bases at V and 1 base at J, with 13 bases between the two ends. CDR3 in amino acids: CASASGTTNTEAFF. In DNA form, the CDR3 reads TGTGCTAGTGCCTCCGGGACGACGAACACTGAAGCTTTCTTT.

This clone came up a few times. The chain combines TRBV30 with TRBJ2-1; D perhaps matches TRBD2 (6 bases). Germline CDR1 GTSNPN, CDR2 SVGIG (reference sequence). Trimming pared 0 bases from V and 0 bases from J, leaving 12 bases between. The length of the CDR3 is 16 residues. The CDR3 protein is CAWSVGAGSSYNEQFF. The CDR3 DNA is TGTGCCTGGAGTGTAGGGGCGGGGAGCTCCTACAATGAGCAGTTCTTC.

V usage is TRBV2 and J usage is TRBJ2-3, with 7 bases aligning to TRBD1. The germline gives CDR1 SNHLY, CDR2 FYNNEI. The length of the CDR3 is 14 residues. After removal of 10 bases from V and 2 bases from J, the junction contained 9 bases not matched to a gene. CDR3 region: CATKTGTHTDTQYF. The CDR3 DNA is TGTGCCACCAAGACAGGGACACACACAGATACGCAGTATTTT.

The rearrangement links TRBV18 to TRBJ1-1; no firm D call. The V gene lost 1 base and the J gene lost 5 bases, with 23 bases spanning the gap. Per the germline V gene, CDR1 is KGHSH and CDR2 is LQKENI. The CDR3 length is 18 residues. The CDR3 is CASSPREVSSEGWTEAFF. CDR3 bases: TGTGCCAGCTCACCACGGGAGGTCTCGTCCGAAGGATGGACTGAAGCTTTCTTT.

This clone has only a few counts. The chain carries TRBV15 and TRBJ2-4, with D maybe TRBD2 (6 bases). The germline CDR1 and CDR2 sequences are LNHNV and YYDKDF (reference sequence). This CDR3 has 13 amino acids. V gave up 3 bases and J gave up 7 bases, with 10 bases separating them. The CDR3 spells CATSRGGLNIQYF. The CDR3 nucleotides are TGTGCCACCAGCAGGGGGGGTTTGAACATTCAGTACTTC.

V gene TRBV5-1 combines with J gene TRBJ2-7, with a tentative D call TRBD1 (5 bases). In germline, CDR1 is SGHRS, CDR2 YFSETQ. Trimming stripped 2 bases from V and 2 bases from J, with 11 bases between. The CDR3 runs 14 residues. The CDR3 nucleotides read TGCGCCAGCAGCTTTACAGGATCTACCTACGAGCAGTACTTC. The encoded protein is CASSFTGSTYEQYF.

This clone was detected a few times. This chain links TRBV29-1 with TRBJ2-1; no definite D call. V shed 2 bases and J shed 1 base, with 0 bases lying between them. Germline CDR1 SQVTM, CDR2 ANQGSEA. This CDR3 spans 11 amino acids. The CDR3 nucleotides are TGCAGCGTTGAATCCTACAATGAGCAGTTCTTC. The encoded protein is CSVESYNEQFF.

The CDR3 reads CSVGGPANTEAFF. CDR3 DNA sequence: TGCAGCGTAGGAGGTCCGGCGAACACTGAAGCTTTCTTT. This chain uses TRBV29-1 with TRBJ1-1, with D uncertain. The CDR3 is 13 residues long. V lost 6 bases and J lost 1, with 12 bases in between. Germline V CDR1 and CDR2: SQVTM, ANQGSEA.

This clone was picked up a small number of times. The CDR3 reads CSDRQGKQETQYF. The CDR3 bases are TGCAGCGACCGACAGGGGAAACAAGAGACCCAGTACTTC. The rearrangement uses TRBV29-1 and TRBJ2-5; 8 bases match TRBD1. V gave up 7 bases and J gave up 2 bases; unmatched junction bases: 6. The CDR3 length is 13 residues. Germline lookup yields CDR1 SQVTM and CDR2 ANQGSEA.

This sequence joins TRBV29-1 and TRBJ2-7; 11 nucleotides match TRBD1. The CDR3 loop spans 13 amino acids. V trimming: 3 bases; J trimming: 7 bases; junction bases outside the gene matches: 5. Germline CDR1 reads SQVTM; CDR2 reads ANQGSEA. The CDR3 sequence: CSVDGQGAGEQYF. The DNA for the CDR3 is TGCAGCGTTGACGGACAGGGGGCAGGTGAGCAGTACTTC.

The genes are TRBV11-2 and TRBJ1-1, with 8 bases identical to TRBD1. The V segment lost 5 bases and the J segment 5 bases; nucleotides outside the gene matches: 10. This CDR3 is 15 amino acids long. Germline values: CDR1 SGHAT, CDR2 FQNNGV. The CDR3 sequence: CASSRRRGLGTEAFF. For the CDR3, the DNA is TGTGCCAGCAGCCGACGCAGGGGGCTCGGGACTGAAGCTTTCTTT.

The sample holds a few counts of this clone. This sequence joins TRBV9 and TRBJ2-1; 9 bases are a match to TRBD2. J lost 1 base, V lost 4 bases, and 15 bases had no gene match. The CDR3 is 19 amino acids. Germline V gives CDR1 SGDLS, CDR2 YYNGEE. The CDR3, as DNA: TGTGCCAGCAGCCCCCGAGCCGGGACTAGCAGTATATCCTACAATGAGCAGTTCTTC. Its translation: CASSPRAGTSSISYNEQFF.

The chain employs TRBV5-6 and TRBJ2-7; 8 positions agree with TRBD2. CDR3 length: 16 amino acids. The germline V gene has CDR1 SGHDT and CDR2 YYEEEE. V shed 2 bases and J 5 bases; nucleotides not matched to a gene: 12. The CDR3, as DNA: TGTGCCAGCAGCTTTCGGACTTCAGCGGGAGTTGACGAGCAGTACTTC. Translated, it gives CASSFRTSAGVDEQYF.

The J gene is TRBJ2-1, the V gene TRBV30, with D possibly matching TRBD2 (5 bases). Germline CDR1 GTSNPN, CDR2 SVGIG (reference sequence). The CDR3 has 14 residues. V gave up 6 bases and J gave up 0 bases, with 12 bases separating them. For the CDR3, the DNA is TGTGCCTGCCCAGCGGAACTCTCCTACAATGAGCAGTTCTTC. Translating gives CACPAELSYNEQFF.

The chain uses TRBV30 and TRBJ2-7; D gene ambiguous. Between the trimmed V and J ends, which lost 0 bases and 2 bases, there was a span of 2 bases. This CDR3 is 11 amino acids long. The germline V gene has CDR1 GTSNPN and CDR2 SVGIG (reference sequence). CDR3 bases: TGTGCCTGGAGTGTTACCTACGAGCAGTACTTC. Amino acids: CAWSVTYEQYF.

The J gene is TRBJ2-3, the V gene TRBV28; D gene unclear. V was trimmed by 3 bases and J by 0 bases, leaving 13 bases between them. Germline lookup yields CDR1 MDHEN and CDR2 SYDVKM. The CDR3 is made up of 16 amino acids. CDR3 bases: TGTGCCAGCAGTTTGCCCGTTGGCGCTAGCACAGATACGCAGTATTTT. Protein product: CASSLPVGASTDTQYF.

This chain connects TRBV27 to TRBJ2-6, with D unclear. The CDR3 length is 15 residues. V lost 3 bases, J lost 2 bases, and 8 bases lay in between. Germline lookup yields CDR1 MNHEY and CDR2 SMNVEV (reference sequence). In nucleotides, the CDR3 is TGTGCCAGCAGTTTCAGATTGCCTGGGGCCAACGTCCTGACTTTC. Translated: CASSFRLPGANVLTF.

This clone was recorded a few times. Other nucleotide sequences from this sample produce the same CDR3. The CDR3 DNA sequence: TGTGCCAGCAGCCAAGATCTCTACGAGCAGTACTTC. It specifies CASSQDLYEQYF. J is TRBJ2-7 and V is TRBV4-2, with D hard to call. The V and J ends lost 0 bases and 3 bases respectively, with 3 bases between them. This CDR3 region has 12 residues. Germline V gives CDR1 LGHNA, CDR2 YNFKEQ.

The chain couples TRBV30 to TRBJ1-5; no clear D. The CDR3 loop spans 13 amino acids. V was pared by 1 base and J by 3 bases, with 7 bases between. The V gene's germline CDR1 is GTSNPN and CDR2 SVGIG (reference sequence). The chain's CDR3 is CAWSGAFNQPQHF. The CDR3 coding sequence is TGTGCCTGGAGTGGGGCGTTCAATCAGCCCCAGCATTTT.

This clone turned up a few times. The V call is TRBV30, the J call TRBJ2-5, with 7 bases lining up with TRBD1. Germline V gene data show CDR1 as GTSNPN and CDR2 as SVGIG (reference sequence). V was clipped by 7 bases and J by 1 base; unmatched bases: 9. This CDR3 region has 14 residues. Written as DNA, the CDR3 is TGTGCCTTTGCGGCCGGGACAGTCCAAGAGACCCAGTACTTC. It translates to CAFAAGTVQETQYF.

The table lists this clone with a few counts. The gene calls are TRBV29-1 and TRBJ2-1; maybe TRBD1 (6 bases). Trimming removed 3 bases from V and 9 bases from J, with 15 bases in between. This CDR3 has 13 amino acids. Germline CDR1 and CDR2: SQVTM and ANQGSEA. The CDR3 loop is CSVEGVQGGEQFF. The CDR3 DNA sequence: TGCAGCGTTGAGGGAGTCCAAGGGGGTGAGCAGTTCTTC.

A few counts support this clone. The V call is TRBV7-2, the J call TRBJ1-2; D unclear. Deletions cut 5 bases from V and 2 bases from J, with 9 bases between. Germline V gene lookup returns CDR1 SGHTA and CDR2 FQGNSA. The CDR3 has 13 amino acids. The CDR3 DNA sequence: TGTGCCAGCAGCGTCAATACGAACTATGGCTACACCTTC. It yields the protein CASSVNTNYGYTF. Supplemented by reference TRBV7-2 and TRBJ1-2, the full variable domain reads GAGVSQSPSNKVTEKGKDVELRCDPISGHTALYWYRQSLGQGLEFLIYFQGNSAPDKSGLPSDRFSAERTGGSVSTLTIQRTQQEDSAVYLCASSVNTNYGYTFGSGTRLTVV.

This clone occurred once. CDR3 nucleotides: TGCGCCAGCAGCTTGGGTGCAGCGGGCTCCTACGAGCAGTACTTC. Amino acid sequence: CASSLGAAGSYEQYF. This chain joins TRBV5-1 and TRBJ2-7, with a possible D match to TRBD2 (6 bases). Germline V CDR1 and CDR2: SGHRS, YFSETQ. Trimming took 0 bases from V and 0 from J, leaving 10 bases between them. The CDR3 is made up of 15 amino acids.